The sequence of this T cell receptor beta chain was determined in a study of blood T cells in healthy people across ages. A second PCR, run for roughly 7 to 12 cycles, used a sample-barcoded 5' primer plus a J-beta primer mix. One entry per CDR3 protein, called by TCRdb with MiXCR from the 5' RACE reads. The sample consists of 550,000 to 750,000 distinct CDR3 sequences, 20% to 25% of them appearing once. The CDR3 is made up of 16 amino acids. Germline CDR1 reads DFQATT; CDR2 reads SNEGSKA (reference sequence). Trimming left V 6 bases short and J 3 bases short, with 22 bases between. Sequences were obtained from blood. The source of this sequence is a man between 65 and 85 years old in good health. The V gene is TRBV20-1, the J gene TRBJ2-3; possibly TRBD2 for D (6 bases). The CDR3 region has the DNA TGCAGTGCAGCCCCGTCGTTTGGCGGGAAGACAGATACGCAGTATTTT. Protein: CSAAPSFGGKTDTQYF.